This T cell receptor (beta chain) was captured by sequencing in a study of shared clonotypes between healthy human individuals. Across the study: The donors, a couple of women and a few men, were aged 18 to 49.

The assay was immunoSEQ multiplex PCR, and TCRdb's table has in-frame clones only and misses some. Of about 1.1 million clones listed, around three quarters are singletons. Germline V gene sequence: CDR1 MNHEY, CDR2 SMNVEV (reference sequence). V trimming: 5 bases; J trimming: 1 base; junction bases outside the gene matches: 6. The CDR3 spans 16 residues. The chain carries TRBV27 and TRBJ2-2; 8 nucleotides align to TRBD1. This TCR derives from a man in his late teens or twenties in good health. Some clones in this sample may be carry-over from other donors' samples. Material: memory CD4+ T cells from PBMCs. As for subset: CD45RA-negative fraction. The CDR3 DNA sequence: TGTGCCAGCAGTCCGCACGGGACAGGGAACACCGGGGAGCTGTTTTTT. The encoded protein is CASSPHGTGNTGELFF.